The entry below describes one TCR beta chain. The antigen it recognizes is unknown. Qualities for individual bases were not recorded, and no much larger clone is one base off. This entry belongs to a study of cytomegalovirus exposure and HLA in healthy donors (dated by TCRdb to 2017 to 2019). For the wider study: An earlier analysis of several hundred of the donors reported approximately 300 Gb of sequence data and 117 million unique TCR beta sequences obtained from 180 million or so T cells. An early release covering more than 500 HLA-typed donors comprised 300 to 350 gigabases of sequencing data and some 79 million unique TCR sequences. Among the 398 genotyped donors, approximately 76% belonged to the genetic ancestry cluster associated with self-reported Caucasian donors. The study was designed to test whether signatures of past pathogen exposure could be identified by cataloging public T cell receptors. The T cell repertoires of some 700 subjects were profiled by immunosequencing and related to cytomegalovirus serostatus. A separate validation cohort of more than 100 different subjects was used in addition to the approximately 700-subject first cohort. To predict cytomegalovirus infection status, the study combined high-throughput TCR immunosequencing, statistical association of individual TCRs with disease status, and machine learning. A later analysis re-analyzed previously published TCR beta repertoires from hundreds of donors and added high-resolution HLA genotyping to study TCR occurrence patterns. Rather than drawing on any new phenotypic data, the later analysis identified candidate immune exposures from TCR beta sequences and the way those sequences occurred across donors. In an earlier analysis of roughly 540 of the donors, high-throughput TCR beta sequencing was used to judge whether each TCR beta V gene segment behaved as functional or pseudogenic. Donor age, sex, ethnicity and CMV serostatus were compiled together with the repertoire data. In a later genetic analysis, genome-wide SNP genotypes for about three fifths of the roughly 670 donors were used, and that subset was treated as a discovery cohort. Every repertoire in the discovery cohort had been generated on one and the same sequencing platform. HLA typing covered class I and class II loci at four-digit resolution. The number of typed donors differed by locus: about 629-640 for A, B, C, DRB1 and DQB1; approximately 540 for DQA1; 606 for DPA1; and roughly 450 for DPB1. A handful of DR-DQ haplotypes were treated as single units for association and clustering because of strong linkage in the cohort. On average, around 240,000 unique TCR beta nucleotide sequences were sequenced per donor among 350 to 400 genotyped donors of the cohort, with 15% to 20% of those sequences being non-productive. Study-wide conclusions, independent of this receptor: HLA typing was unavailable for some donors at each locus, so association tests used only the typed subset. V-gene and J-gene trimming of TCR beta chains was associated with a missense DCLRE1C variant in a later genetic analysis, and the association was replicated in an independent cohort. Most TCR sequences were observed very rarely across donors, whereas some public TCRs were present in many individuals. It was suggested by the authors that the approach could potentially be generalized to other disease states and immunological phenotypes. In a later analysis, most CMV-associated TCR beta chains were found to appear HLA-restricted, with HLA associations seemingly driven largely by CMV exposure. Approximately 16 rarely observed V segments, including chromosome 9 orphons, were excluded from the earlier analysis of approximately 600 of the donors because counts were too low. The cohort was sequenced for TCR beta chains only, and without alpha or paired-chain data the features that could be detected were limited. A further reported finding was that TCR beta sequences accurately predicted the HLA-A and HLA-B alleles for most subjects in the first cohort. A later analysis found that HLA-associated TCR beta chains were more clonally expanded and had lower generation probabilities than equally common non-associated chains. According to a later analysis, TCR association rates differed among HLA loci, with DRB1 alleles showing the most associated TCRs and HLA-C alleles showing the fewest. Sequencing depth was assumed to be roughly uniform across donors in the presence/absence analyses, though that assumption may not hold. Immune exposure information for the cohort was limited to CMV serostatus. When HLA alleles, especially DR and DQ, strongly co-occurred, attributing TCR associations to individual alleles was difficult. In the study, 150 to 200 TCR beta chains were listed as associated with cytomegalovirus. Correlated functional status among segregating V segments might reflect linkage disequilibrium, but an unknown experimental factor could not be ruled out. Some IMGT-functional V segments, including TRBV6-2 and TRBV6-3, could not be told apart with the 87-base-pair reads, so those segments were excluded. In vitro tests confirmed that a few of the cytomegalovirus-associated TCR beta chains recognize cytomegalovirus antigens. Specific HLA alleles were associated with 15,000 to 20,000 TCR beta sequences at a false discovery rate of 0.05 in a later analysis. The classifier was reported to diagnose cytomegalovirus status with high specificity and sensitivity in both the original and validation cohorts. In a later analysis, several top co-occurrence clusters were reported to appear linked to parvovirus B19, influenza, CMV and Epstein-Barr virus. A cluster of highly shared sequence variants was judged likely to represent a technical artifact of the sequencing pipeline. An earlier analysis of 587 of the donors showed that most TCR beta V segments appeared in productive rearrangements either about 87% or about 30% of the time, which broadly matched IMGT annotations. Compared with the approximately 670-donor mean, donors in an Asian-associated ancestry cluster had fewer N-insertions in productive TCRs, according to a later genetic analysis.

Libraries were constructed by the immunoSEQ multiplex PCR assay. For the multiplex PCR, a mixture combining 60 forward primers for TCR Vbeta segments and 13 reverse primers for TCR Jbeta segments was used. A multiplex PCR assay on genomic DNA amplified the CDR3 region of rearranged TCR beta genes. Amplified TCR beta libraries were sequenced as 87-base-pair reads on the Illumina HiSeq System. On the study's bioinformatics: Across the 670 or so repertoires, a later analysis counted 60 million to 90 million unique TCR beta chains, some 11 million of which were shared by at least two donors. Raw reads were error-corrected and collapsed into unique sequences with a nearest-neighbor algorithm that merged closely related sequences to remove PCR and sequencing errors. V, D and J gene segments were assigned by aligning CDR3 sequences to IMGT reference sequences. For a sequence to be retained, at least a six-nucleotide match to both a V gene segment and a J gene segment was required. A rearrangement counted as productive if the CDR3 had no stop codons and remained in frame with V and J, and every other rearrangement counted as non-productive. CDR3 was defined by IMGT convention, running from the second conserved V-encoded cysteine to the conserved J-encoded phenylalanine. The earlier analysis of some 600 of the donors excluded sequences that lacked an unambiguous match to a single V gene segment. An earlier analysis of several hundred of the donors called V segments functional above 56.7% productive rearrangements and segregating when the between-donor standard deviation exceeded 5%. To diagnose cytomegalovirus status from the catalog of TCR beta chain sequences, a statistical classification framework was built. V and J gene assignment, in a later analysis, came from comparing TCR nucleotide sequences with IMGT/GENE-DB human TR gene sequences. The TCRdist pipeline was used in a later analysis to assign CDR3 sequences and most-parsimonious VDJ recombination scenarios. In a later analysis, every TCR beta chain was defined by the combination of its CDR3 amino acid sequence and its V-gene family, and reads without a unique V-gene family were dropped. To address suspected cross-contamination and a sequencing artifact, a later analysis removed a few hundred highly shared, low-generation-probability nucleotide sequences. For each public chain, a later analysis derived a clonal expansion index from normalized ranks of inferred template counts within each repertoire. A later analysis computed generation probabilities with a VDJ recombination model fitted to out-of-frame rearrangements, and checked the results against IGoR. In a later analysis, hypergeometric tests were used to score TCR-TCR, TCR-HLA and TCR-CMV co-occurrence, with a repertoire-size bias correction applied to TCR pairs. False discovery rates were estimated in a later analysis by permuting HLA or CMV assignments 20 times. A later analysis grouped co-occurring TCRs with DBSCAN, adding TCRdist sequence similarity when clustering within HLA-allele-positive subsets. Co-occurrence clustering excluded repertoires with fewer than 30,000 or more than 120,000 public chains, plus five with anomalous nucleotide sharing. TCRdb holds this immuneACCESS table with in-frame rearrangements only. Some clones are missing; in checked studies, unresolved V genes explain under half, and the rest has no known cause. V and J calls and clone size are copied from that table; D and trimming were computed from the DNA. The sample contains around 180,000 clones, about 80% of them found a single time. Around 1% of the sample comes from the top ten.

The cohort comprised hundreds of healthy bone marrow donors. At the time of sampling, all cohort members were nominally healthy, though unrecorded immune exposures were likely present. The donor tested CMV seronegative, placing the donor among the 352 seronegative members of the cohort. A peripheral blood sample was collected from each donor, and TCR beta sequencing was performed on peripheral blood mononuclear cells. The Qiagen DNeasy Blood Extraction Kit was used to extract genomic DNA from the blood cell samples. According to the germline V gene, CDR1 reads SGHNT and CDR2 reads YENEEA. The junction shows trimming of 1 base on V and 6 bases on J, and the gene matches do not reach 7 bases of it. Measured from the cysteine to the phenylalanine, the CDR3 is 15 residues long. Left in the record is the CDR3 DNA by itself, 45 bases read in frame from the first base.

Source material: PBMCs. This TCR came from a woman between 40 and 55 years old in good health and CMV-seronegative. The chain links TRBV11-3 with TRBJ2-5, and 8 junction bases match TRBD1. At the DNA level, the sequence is TGTGCCAGCAGCTTAGCCATCCAGGGGGCACAGACCCAGTACTTC. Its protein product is CASSLAIQGAQTQYF.